One and the same sample provided the 5 T cell receptor beta chains below, sequenced in a study of beta chain features in type 1 diabetes. Sequenced material consisted of expressed TCRB transcripts (all of the isolated RNA was reverse transcribed). Clones were sequenced by immunoSEQ multiplex PCR, and TCRdb holds only the in-frame ones, with some missing. The table records under 800,000 clones, around 15% of them present only once. Material: naive CD4+ T cells from blood. These receptors all come from a man younger than 35 in good health.

This clone occurred a few times. The chain joins TRBV19 to TRBJ2-1, with D hard to call. V was shortened by 5 bases and J by 3 bases, with 8 bases between the two germline ends. The CDR3 runs 13 residues. The germline V gene has CDR1 LNHDA and CDR2 SQIVND (reference sequence). The CDR3 protein is CASSPSSYNEQFF. The CDR3 nucleotides are TGTGCCAGTAGTCCCTCTAGCTACAATGAGCAGTTCTTC.

This clone has more than one count but fewer than ten. The CDR3 region is CSARRGHGYTF. CDR3 coding DNA: TGCAGTGCTAGGAGGGGACATGGCTACACCTTC. The V call is TRBV20-1, the J call TRBJ1-2; a possible D gene is TRBD1 (5 bases). Trimming removed 3 bases at V and 6 bases at J, with 8 bases between. The CDR3 consists of 11 residues. CDR1 and CDR2 from the germline V gene are DFQATT and SNEGSKA (reference sequence).

The rearrangement uses TRBV19 and TRBJ2-1; 8 bases align to TRBD2. Germline V gives CDR1 LNHDA, CDR2 SQIVND (reference sequence). Trimming at V came to 3 bases and at J to 13 bases, leaving 17 bases not matched to a gene. CDR3 length equals 16 residues. CDR3 DNA sequence: TGTGCCAGTAGTATTTATCCCACTAGCGGCCAAGCCTATCAGTTCTTC. Amino acids: CASSIYPTSGQAYQFF.

The rearrangement uses TRBV6-6 and TRBJ1-4; the D is unclear. This CDR3 spans 15 amino acids. V was trimmed by 5 bases and J by 3 bases, leaving 13 bases between them. The germline CDR1 and CDR2 sequences are MNHNY and SVGAGI (reference sequence). DNA of the CDR3: TGTGCCAGCAGTCAGACCCGGACGTCTAATGAAAAACTGTTTTTT. Amino acid sequence: CASSQTRTSNEKLFF.

This rearrangement joins TRBV7-3 to TRBJ1-1; D is unclear. Trimming took off 7 bases at V and 7 bases at J, with 16 bases between the two ends. Germline-derived CDR1 and CDR2 are SGHTA and FQGTGA. The CDR3 is made up of 13 amino acids. The CDR3 nucleotides read TGTGCCAGCAAAAATCAAGGCGGAGGTGAAGCTTTCTTT. This codes for CASKNQGGGEAFF.